The subject of this entry is one T cell receptor beta chain. This clone's antigen is unknown. No per-base quality is available; no much larger clone lies one base away. The sample originates from a study of blood T cell repertoires in COVID-19 (dated by TCRdb to the early 2020s). Concerning the study at large: Samples from collaborators originated in the United States, Italy and Spain and spanned both the acute and convalescent phases of COVID-19. The prospective study material was composed of cDNA or gDNA derived from T cells, B-cell-depleted T cells, or PBMCs. A freely available public database, intended as a resource for researchers studying the immune response to SARS-CoV-2, is where the repertoires were released. The samples were drawn from two sources: the first 160 participants of the ongoing ImmuneRACE study, and 1,000 to 1,500 subjects contributed by 6 global collaborators. Subjects who had been exposed to COVID-19, were actively infected with it, or had recovered from it provided the deeply sampled blood TCRbeta repertoires that made up the dataset. Where available, HLA class I and class II types were obtained from metadata supplied by the sample provider rather than from assay-based typing. A de-identified subject ID, COVID-19 status, age in years and sex were almost always included in the sample metadata. The full study reports these points: The quantity of clinical and demographic metadata differed by source and by participant and was supplied without curation.

TCRbeta CDR3 regions were amplified from genomic DNA using the immunoSEQ Assay, a bias-controlled multiplex PCR. Per the authors' processing: The number of nucleated cells in each sample was estimated from the amplification of reference gene primers within the assay. To quantify the absolute abundance of each unique TCRbeta CDR3 rearrangement, sequence reads were collapsed and filtered. For each sample, productive Simpson clonality was calculated as the square root of Simpson's diversity index over productive rearrangements. TCRdb's version of the immuneACCESS table is confined to in-frame rearrangements and falls short of the full clone set. An unresolved V gene accounts for under half of the shortfall where checked; the remainder is of unknown origin. That table is the source of V, J and clone size, and D and trimming were worked out from the DNA. The sample table contains hundreds of thousands of clones; only one count was recorded for over 75% of them. The biggest ten clones account for 7.8% of the sample.

The CDR3 goes from the cysteine to the phenylalanine over 15 residues. Just CDR3 DNA is preserved here, 45 bases in frame from base 1. V is pared back by 2 bases and J by 8 bases, with 18 bases lying between the germline termini. The germline V gene encodes CDR1 GTSNPN and CDR2 SVGIG (reference sequence). Samples from volunteer blood donors who had recovered from COVID-19 were contributed by a second Seattle source. Collaborating institutions collected whole blood in K2EDTA tubes following their own protocols. For TCRbeta analysis, collaborator samples were shipped as frozen whole blood, as isolated PBMCs, or as DNA extracted from either sample type.

The sequence links TRBV30 to TRBJ1-4, and the D gene may be TRBD1, 6 bases matching. The sample consisted of peripheral blood. The receptor comes from a woman aged 45-60 years who had recovered from COVID-19. The CDR3 reads CAWSPKQGLREKLFF. The bases read TGTGCCTGGAGTCCCAAACAGGGTTTAAGGGAAAAACTGTTTTTT. With the rest looked up from the reference TRBV30 and TRBJ1-4 genes rather than sequenced, the full variable domain is SQTIHQWPATLVQPVGSPLSLECTVEGTSNPNLYWYRQAAGRGLQLLFYSVGIGQISSEVPQNLSASRPQDRQFILSSKKLLLSDSGFYLCAWSPKQGLREKLFFGSGTQLSVL.